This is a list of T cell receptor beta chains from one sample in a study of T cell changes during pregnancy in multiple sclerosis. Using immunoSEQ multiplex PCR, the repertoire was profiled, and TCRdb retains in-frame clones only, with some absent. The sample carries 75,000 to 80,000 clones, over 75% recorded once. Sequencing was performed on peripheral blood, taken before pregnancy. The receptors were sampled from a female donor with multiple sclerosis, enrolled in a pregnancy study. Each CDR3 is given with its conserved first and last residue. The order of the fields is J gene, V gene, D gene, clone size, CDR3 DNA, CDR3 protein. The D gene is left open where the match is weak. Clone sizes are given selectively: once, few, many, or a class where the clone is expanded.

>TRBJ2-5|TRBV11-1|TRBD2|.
TGTGCCAGGCGCGGGAGGACTAGCGGGGGGACCACGTCCGAGACCCAGTACTTC
CARRGRTSGGTTSETQYF
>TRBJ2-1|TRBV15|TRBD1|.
TGTGCCACCAGCAGAGAAGTCCCCGCGGCAGGGGGTAATGAGCAGTTCTTC
CATSREVPAAGGNEQFF
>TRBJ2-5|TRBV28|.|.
TGTGCCAGCCTCAGGGGAGGGGGGTGGACCCAGTACTTC
CASLRGGGWTQYF
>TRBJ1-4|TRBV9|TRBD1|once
TGTGCCAGCAGTTGGGGGACAGCAACTAATGAAAAACTGTTTTTT
CASSWGTATNEKLFF
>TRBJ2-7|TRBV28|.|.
TGTGCCAGCAGTTTTCCCCCGGATTGGGCCGGCTACGAGCAGTACTTC
CASSFPPDWAGYEQYF
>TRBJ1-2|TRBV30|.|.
TGTGCCTGGAGTTCGACAGCGTATGGCTACACCTTC
CAWSSTAYGYTF
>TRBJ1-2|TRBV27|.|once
TGTGCCAGCACCCAGGACAGCTCTGGGTATGGCTACACCTTC
CASTQDSSGYGYTF
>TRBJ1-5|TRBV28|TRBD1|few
TGTGCCAGCACTTGGACAGGCCGACAGCCCCAGCATTTT
CASTWTGRQPQHF
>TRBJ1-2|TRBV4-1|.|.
TGCGCCAGCAGCCCCCTCGGGGGGAGCTATGGCTACACCTTC
CASSPLGGSYGYTF
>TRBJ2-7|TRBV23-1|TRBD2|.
TGCGCCAGCAGTCACATCAGTTTTGGGGAGGGCGAGCAGTACTTC
CASSHISFGEGEQYF
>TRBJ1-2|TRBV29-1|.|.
TGCAGCGGGGGGGATTCCTATGGCTACACCTTC
CSGGDSYGYTF
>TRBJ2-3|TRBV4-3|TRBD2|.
TGCGCCAGCAGCCAAGACGTACTAGCGGGGGAGGGAGATACGCAGTATTTT
CASSQDVLAGEGDTQYF
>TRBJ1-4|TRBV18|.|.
TGTGCCAGCTCCCAGGGTACCAATGAAAAACTGTTTTTT
CASSQGTNEKLFF
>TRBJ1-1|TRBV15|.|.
TGTGCCACCAGCAGAGACGGGGGAGGGGCTGAAGCTTTCTTT
CATSRDGGGAEAFF
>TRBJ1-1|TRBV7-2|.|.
TGTGCCAGCAGCCCGATCGGGGGGCGGGCGGACACTGAAGCTTTCTTT
CASSPIGGRADTEAFF
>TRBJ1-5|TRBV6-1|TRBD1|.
TGTGCCAGCAGTGAATTACAGGGGGTCGGCAATCAGCCCCAGCATTTT
CASSELQGVGNQPQHF
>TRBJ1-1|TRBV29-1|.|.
TGCAGCGTTGTAAGGAGTCTGAACACTGAAGCTTTCTTT
CSVVRSLNTEAFF
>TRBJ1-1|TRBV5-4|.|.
TGTGCCAGCAGCTCGGGGGGTGCGTATACTGAAGCTTTCTTT
CASSSGGAYTEAFF
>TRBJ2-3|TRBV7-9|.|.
TGTGCCGGCAGCTTTTCAGCTGTAAGGGGTGATACGCAGTATTTT
CAGSFSAVRGDTQYF
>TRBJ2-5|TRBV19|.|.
TGTGCCAGTAGTATAAGAAGCGCTCAAGAGACCCAGTACTTC
CASSIRSAQETQYF
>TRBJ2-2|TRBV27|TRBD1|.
TGTGCCAGCAGCCTCCGGGACAGGGGAACCGGGGAGCTGTTTTTT
CASSLRDRGTGELFF
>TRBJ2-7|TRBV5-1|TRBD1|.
TGCGCCAGCACCCATGGGGACAGGAGCTCCTACGAGCAGTACTTC
CASTHGDRSSYEQYF
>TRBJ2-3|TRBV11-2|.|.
TGTGCCAGCAGCTCCTCCCCGGGACACTGGGAAGATACGCAGTATTTT
CASSSSPGHWEDTQYF
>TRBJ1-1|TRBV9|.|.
TGTGCCAGCAGCGTAGCCCCGGGGGGCACTGAAGCTTTCTTT
CASSVAPGGTEAFF
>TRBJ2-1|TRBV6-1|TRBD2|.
TGTGCCAGCAGTGAAGAACTAGCGGGGGGGGGTAATGAGCAGTTCTTC
CASSEELAGGGNEQFF
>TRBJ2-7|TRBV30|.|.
TGTGCCTGGAGCTATCTATCCGGGACAAGTTACGAGCAGTACTTC
CAWSYLSGTSYEQYF
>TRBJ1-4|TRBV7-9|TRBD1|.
TGTGCCAGCAGCTTACGGGACAGGGGAATGAGTCGCGAAAAACTGTTTTTT
CASSLRDRGMSREKLFF
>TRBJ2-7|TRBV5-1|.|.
TGCGCCAGCAGCTTGGGGCTGTTCAGCTCCTACGAGCAGTACTTC
CASSLGLFSSYEQYF
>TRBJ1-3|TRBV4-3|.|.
TGCGCCAGCAGCCCGACAGGCTCTGGAAACACCATATATTTT
CASSPTGSGNTIYF
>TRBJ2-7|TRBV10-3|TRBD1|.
TGTGCCATCAGACCCGGGGACAGGGCCTCCTACGAGCAGTACTTC
CAIRPGDRASYEQYF
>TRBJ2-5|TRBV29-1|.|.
TGCAGCGTTGATAGGACACCACAAGAGACCCAGTACTTC
CSVDRTPQETQYF
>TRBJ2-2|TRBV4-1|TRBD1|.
TGCGCCAGCAGCCGCAGGACAGGGTTCCCCGGGGAGCTGTTTTTT
CASSRRTGFPGELFF
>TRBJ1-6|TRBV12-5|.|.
TGTGCTAGTGGTTTGGTACGGGGGGCGCAGAGGAATTCACCCCTCCACTTT
CASGLVRGAQRNSPLHF
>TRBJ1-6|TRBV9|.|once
TGTGCCAGCAGCGGACGCGAGGGGGGGCAAACACCCCTCCACTTT
CASSGREGGQTPLHF